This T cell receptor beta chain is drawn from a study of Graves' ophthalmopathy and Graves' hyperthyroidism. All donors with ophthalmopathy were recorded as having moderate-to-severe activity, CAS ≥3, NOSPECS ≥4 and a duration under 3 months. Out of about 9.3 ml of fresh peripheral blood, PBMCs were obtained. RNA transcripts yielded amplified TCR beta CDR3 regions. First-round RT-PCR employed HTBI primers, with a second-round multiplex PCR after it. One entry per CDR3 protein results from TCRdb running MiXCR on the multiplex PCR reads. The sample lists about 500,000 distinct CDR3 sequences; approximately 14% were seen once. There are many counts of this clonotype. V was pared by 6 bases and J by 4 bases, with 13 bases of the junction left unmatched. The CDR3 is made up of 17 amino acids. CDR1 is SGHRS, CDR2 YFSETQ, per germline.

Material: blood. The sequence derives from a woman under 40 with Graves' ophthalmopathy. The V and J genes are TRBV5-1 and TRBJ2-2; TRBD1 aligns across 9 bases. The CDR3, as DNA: TGCGCCAGCATCTCAACCGCCGGGACAGGGCTCACCGGGGAGCTGTTTTTT. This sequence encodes CASISTAGTGLTGELFF.